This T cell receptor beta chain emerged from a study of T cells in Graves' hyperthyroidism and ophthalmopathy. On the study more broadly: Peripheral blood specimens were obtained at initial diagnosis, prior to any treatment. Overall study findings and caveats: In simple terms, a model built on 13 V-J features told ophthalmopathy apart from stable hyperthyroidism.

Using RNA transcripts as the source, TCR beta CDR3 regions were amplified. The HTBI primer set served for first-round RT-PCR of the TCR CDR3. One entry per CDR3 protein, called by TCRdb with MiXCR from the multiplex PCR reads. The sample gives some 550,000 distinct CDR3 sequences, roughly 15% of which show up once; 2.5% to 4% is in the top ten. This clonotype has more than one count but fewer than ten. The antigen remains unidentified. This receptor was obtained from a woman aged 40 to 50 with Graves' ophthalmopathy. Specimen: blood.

The CDR3 coding sequence is TGTGCCAGTAGTATGGGGTCAGTAATGCAGCCCCAGCATTTT. Amino acids: CASSMGSVMQPQHF. V and J are TRBV19 and TRBJ1-5; no definite D call. V lost 3 bases to trimming and J lost 7 bases, with 13 bases between them. The CDR3 length is 14 residues. Germline-derived CDR1 and CDR2 are LNHDA and SQIVND (reference sequence).